This entry is about one TCR beta chain. In this sample, this clonotype turned up many times. It lacks a known antigen. No qualities accompany the bases; no much larger clone lies one base away. These data originate in a study of human T cells and chemical hapten exposure (dated by TCRdb to about 2021). Describing the broader study: For sensitization, 2% DPC in acetone was applied to a 2 cm by 2 cm area of upper inner arm skin. Blood for TCR sequencing was provided by twenty-nine alopecia patients at one to four time points (pre-sensitization, 2, 6 and 24 weeks). Most of the patients in the cohort were female, and the cohort covered alopecia areata with under or over 50% scalp involvement, alopecia totalis and alopecia universalis. Patch testing on the upper back used Finn chambers containing 0.01% DPC, with scoring done after 6 days according to International Contact Dermatitis Research Group standards. Libraries were pooled for sequencing, and per-sample TCR yields varied mainly because of small differences in library volumes within the pool. Patient blood was sampled pre-sensitization (week 0) and at 2, 6 and about 24 weeks after DPC sensitization. The study tracked peripheral blood TCR repertoire changes in vivo during primary and secondary sensitization to the hapten diphenylcyclopropenone (DPC) in alopecia patients. Weekly therapeutic DPC doses were additionally applied to the scalp of patients throughout the approximately 24-week study period.

Library preparation employed RACE. Sequenced on a NextSeq 500. During library preparation, unique molecular identifiers were attached to individual cDNA molecules so that TCRs could be counted in a quantitative, reproducible way. From each blood RNA sample, both TCR alpha and TCR beta chains were sequenced. The paper's data handling went like this. A median of about 87,000 TCRs per sample was observed, with a range of 23,224 to 690,600. The Decombinator software suite was used to annotate the V, J and CDR3 of the TCR reads. For the PS versus PT1 abundance plots, all samples were subsampled to the same number of TCRs (28,000). Expanded TCRs were defined as absent before sensitization and observed at least eight times at the 2-week time point. The public sequencing data were trimmed at Q25 with fastp and processed into clonotypes with MiXCR by TCRdb, which kept only in-frame beta chains. Here each entry gathers all rows of one CDR3 protein and keeps the most common genes and DNA. These V and J calls are TCRdb output, not the study's own analysis. This sample is represented by approximately 95,000 distinct CDR3 sequences; about an eighth of them were singletons. 3.2% of the sample goes to the ten largest clones.

V is shortened by 1 base, J by 4 bases, and the region joining them spans 11 bases. The CDR3, cysteine through phenylalanine, is 15 amino acids long. Only the CDR3 portion is preserved as DNA: 45 bases, with reading frame beginning at the first base. According to the germline V gene (reference sequence), CDR1 reads LGHDT and CDR2 reads YNNKEL. The time point tag for this specimen amounts to: patch test 2, 6 weeks after DPC sensitization. The label giving this sample's treatment or condition can be read as: therapeutic diphenylcyclopropenone sensitization with weekly scalp DPC. Blood at each patch-test visit was drawn before the patch test was applied. Patients were considered eligible if aged 18 to 70, diagnosed with alopecia and deemed suitable for DPC therapy, and patients were excluded if pregnant. Unfractionated whole blood was collected in Tempus Blood RNA tubes, and total RNA was extracted from that blood.

Beyond this particular receptor, the publication reports: Patch test score correlated positively with the number of PT1 expanded TCRs, reaching significance at thresholds 8, 16 and 32 but not at 4. Because all patients had alopecia, a presumed autoimmune disease, the immune response of the patients might differ from that of healthy individuals. The number of TCRs above 1 in 1000 frequency did not change with DPC sensitization; there was no evidence of global repertoire structure alterations. After repeated subsampling, the strength of the expansion versus patch-test correlation and the threshold at which it became significant changed. Significantly more large CDR3 similarity clusters were formed by expanded TCRs than by pre-sensitization or healthy control sets, consistent with antigen-driven responses.

The chain was built from TRBV3-1 and TRBJ1-5, and possibly TRBD1, on 5 matching bases. Sample: whole blood, taken in connection with sensitization to the hapten diphenylcyclopropenone (DPC). This TCR was sampled from a woman aged 40 to 50 with alopecia areata. Some clones in this sample may be carry-over from other donors' samples. The CDR3 reads as follows: CASSQALGGNQPQHF. Read as DNA, the sequence is TGTGCCAGCAGCCAAGCTTTGGGGGGGAATCAGCCCCAGCATTTT.